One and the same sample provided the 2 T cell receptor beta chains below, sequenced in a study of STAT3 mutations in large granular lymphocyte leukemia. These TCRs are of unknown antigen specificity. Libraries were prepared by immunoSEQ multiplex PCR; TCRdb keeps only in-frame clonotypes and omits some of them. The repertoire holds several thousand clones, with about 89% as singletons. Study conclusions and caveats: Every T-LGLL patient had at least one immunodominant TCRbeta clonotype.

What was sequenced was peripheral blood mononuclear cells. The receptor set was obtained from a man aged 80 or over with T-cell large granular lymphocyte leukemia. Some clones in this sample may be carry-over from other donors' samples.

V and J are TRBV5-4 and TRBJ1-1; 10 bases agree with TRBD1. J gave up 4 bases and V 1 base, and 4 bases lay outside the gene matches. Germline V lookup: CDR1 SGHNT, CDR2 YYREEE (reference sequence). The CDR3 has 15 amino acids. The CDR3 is CASSLFGDRGTEAFF. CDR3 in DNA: TGTGCCAGCAGCTTGTTCGGGGACAGGGGCACTGAAGCTTTCTTT.

Here the CDR3 reads CASSGGRTSYEQYF. DNA for the CDR3: TGTGCCAGCAGCGGCGGACGGACCTCATACGAGCAGTACTTC. The J gene is TRBJ2-7, the V gene TRBV11-1; D unresolved. The germline gives CDR1 SGHAT, CDR2 FQDESV (reference sequence). CDR3 length: 14 amino acids. The V end lost 5 bases, the J end lost 4 bases, and 15 bases lay between the germline ends. Full variable domain (rest looked up from reference TRBV11-1 and TRBJ2-7): EAEVAQSPRYKITEKSQAVAFWCDPISGHATLYWYRQILGQGPELLVQFQDESVVDDSQLPKDRFSAERLKGVDSTLKIQPAELGDSAMYLCASSGGRTSYEQYFGPGTRLTVT.